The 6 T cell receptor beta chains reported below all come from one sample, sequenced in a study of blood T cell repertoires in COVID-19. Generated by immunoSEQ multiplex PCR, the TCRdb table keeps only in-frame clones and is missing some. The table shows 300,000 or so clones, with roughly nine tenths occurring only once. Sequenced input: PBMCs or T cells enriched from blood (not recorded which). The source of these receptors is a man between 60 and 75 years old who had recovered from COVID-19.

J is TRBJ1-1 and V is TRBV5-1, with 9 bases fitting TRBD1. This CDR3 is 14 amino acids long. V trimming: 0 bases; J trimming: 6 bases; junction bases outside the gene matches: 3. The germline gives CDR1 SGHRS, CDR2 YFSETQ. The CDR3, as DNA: TGCGCCAGCAGCTTGGGACAGGGGGACCCTGAAGCTTTCTTT. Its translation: CASSLGQGDPEAFF. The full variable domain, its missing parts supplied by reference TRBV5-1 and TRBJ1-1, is KAGVTQTPRYLIKTRGQQVTLSCSPISGHRSVSWYQQTPGQGLQFLFEYFSETQRNKGNFPGRFSGRQFSNSRSEMNVSTLELGDSALYLCASSLGQGDPEAFFGQGTRLTVV.

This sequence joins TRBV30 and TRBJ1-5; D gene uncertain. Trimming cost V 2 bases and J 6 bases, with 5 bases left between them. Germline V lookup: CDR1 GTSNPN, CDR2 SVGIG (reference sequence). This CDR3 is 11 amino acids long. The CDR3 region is CAWSTGQPQHF. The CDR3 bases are TGTGCCTGGAGTACGGGTCAGCCCCAGCATTTT.

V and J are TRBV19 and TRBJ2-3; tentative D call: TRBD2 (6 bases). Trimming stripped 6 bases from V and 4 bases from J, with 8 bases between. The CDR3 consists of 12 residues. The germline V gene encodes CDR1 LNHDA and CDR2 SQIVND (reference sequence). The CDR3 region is CASRASADTQYF. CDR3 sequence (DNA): TGTGCCAGTAGGGCTAGCGCAGATACGCAGTATTTT.

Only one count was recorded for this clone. The CDR3 region is CAITPGGSSGANVLTF. As DNA, the CDR3 is TGTGCCATCACGCCAGGGGGCAGCTCTGGGGCCAACGTCCTGACTTTC. The chain employs TRBV10-3 and TRBJ2-6, with 8 bases aligning to TRBD1. The CDR3 loop spans 16 amino acids. Germline-derived CDR1 and CDR2 are ENHRY and SYGVKD. V lost 7 bases to trimming and J lost 0 bases; unmatched junction nucleotides: 5.

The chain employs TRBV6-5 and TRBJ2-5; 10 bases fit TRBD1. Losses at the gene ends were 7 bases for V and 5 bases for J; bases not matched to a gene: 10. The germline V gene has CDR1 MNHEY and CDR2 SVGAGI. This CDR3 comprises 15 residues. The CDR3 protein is CASKPDRGLSETQYF. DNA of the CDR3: TGTGCCAGCAAACCCGACAGGGGGCTTTCTGAGACCCAGTACTTC.

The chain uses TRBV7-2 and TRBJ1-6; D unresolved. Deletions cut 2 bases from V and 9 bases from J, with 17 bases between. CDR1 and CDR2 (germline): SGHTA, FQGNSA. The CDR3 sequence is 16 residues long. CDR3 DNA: TGTGCCAGCAGCTTAACTTGGAGGGATCGGATTTCACCCCTCCACTTT. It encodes CASSLTWRDRISPLHF.